The 7 T cell receptor beta chains reported below all come from one sample, sequenced in a study of blood T cell repertoires in COVID-19. The assay was immunoSEQ multiplex PCR, and TCRdb's table has in-frame clones only and misses some. The repertoire holds 400,000 to 500,000 clones, with approximately 87% as singletons. Sequenced sample: PBMCs or T cells enriched from blood (not recorded which). The receptors derive from a woman in her thirties or forties who had recovered from COVID-19.

This CDR3 is CASSVGGGAYEQYF. The CDR3 DNA reads as TGTGCCAGCAGCGTAGGTGGAGGGGCCTACGAGCAGTACTTC. The chain is built from TRBV9 and TRBJ2-7, with D possibly TRBD2 on 6 matching bases. Germline V CDR1 and CDR2: SGDLS, YYNGEE. Trimming stripped 0 bases from V and 2 bases from J, with 9 bases between. The CDR3 is 14 amino acids.

This clone has a single count. V and J are TRBV11-3 and TRBJ2-2; D possibly corresponds to TRBD2 (6 bases). This CDR3 has 15 amino acids. Germline CDR1 reads SGHNT; CDR2 reads YENEEA. The V and J ends lost 2 bases and 2 bases respectively, with 9 bases between them. CDR3 sequence (DNA): TGTGCCAGCAGCTTAACTAGCTCAAACACCGGGGAGCTGTTTTTT. Amino acids: CASSLTSSNTGELFF.

V is TRBV7-6 and J is TRBJ2-7; a possible D gene is TRBD1 (5 bases). The CDR3 runs to 14 residues. Trimming left V 5 bases short and J 7 bases short, with 18 bases between. Germline V gene sequence: CDR1 SGHVS, CDR2 FNYEAQ. In DNA form, the CDR3 reads TGTGCCAGCAGCCCTCTCGCGGACACTTTGGAGCAGTACTTC. It is translated as CASSPLADTLEQYF.

This chain joins TRBV4-3 and TRBJ1-4; D is possibly TRBD1 (5 bases). The CDR3 is made up of 15 amino acids. The V end lost 1 base, the J end lost 4 bases, and 10 bases lay between the germline ends. Looked up from germline, CDR1 is LGHNA and CDR2 is YSLEER. CDR3 protein: CASSQVPRDNEKLFF. The CDR3 DNA is TGCGCCAGCAGCCAAGTCCCCAGGGATAATGAAAAACTGTTTTTT.

A few counts support this clone. This chain joins TRBV10-1 and TRBJ2-7; 10 nucleotides agree with TRBD2. Germline V lookup: CDR1 WNHNN, CDR2 SYGVQD (reference sequence). V gave up 6 bases and J gave up 5 bases; unmatched junction bases: 7. This CDR3 is 14 amino acids long. CDR3 bases: TGCGCCAGCAGACGACTAGCGGGTCCCCACGAGCAGTACTTC. Its translation: CASRRLAGPHEQYF.

V usage is TRBV10-3 and J usage is TRBJ2-7, with 7 positions matching TRBD2. The CDR3 totals 11 residues. Losses at the gene ends were 6 bases for V and 7 bases for J; bases not matched to a gene: 3. Germline V gives CDR1 ENHRY, CDR2 SYGVKD. The CDR3 coding sequence is TGTGCCATCAGCTTCGGGGGGGAGCAGTACTTC. Translation gives CAISFGGEQYF.

This clone occurred once. The DNA for the CDR3 is TGTGCCAGCAGTCAAAGGGGGGGGCTGTATCAAGAGACCCAGTACTTC. This codes for CASSQRGGLYQETQYF. The gene calls are TRBV28 and TRBJ2-5; tentatively, D is TRBD2 (7 bases). This CDR3 region has 16 residues. Germline-derived CDR1 and CDR2 are MDHEN and SYDVKM. V was pared by 5 bases and J by 2 bases, with 18 bases between.